The next 17 T cell receptor beta chains were all read from a single sample in a study of immune cell composition in non-small cell lung cancer. Assay: immunoSEQ multiplex PCR; the TCRdb copy retains only in-frame clones and omits some. The sample carries roughly 6,600 clones, roughly 70% recorded once. Sequenced: lung tumor tissue. The source of these receptors is a human donor with non-small cell lung cancer.

A few counts support this clone. The V gene is TRBV5-1, the J gene TRBJ2-3, with a possible D match to TRBD1 (6 bases). V was cut by 3 bases and J by 4 bases, with 15 bases left in between. CDR1 is SGHRS, CDR2 YFSETQ, per germline. The CDR3 is 15 amino acids. CDR3 region: CASSSTGTSPDTQYF. The DNA for the CDR3 is TGCGCCAGCAGCTCGACAGGAACCTCGCCAGATACGCAGTATTTT.

The chain is built from TRBV7-2 and TRBJ2-5; no definite D call. The CDR3 has 12 amino acids. Trimming removed 6 bases from V and 5 bases from J, with 10 bases in between. Per the germline V gene, CDR1 is SGHTA and CDR2 is FQGNSA. The CDR3, as DNA: TGTGCCAGCAGTCTGTCCTTGGAGACCCAGTACTTC. Its translation is CASSLSLETQYF.

Of note for this clone: Its ends do not fully match the called genes, so a read error is possible. This chain joins TRBV7-7 and TRBJ2-5; 7 bases agree with TRBD1. The CDR3 is 15 residues long. Germline V lookup: CDR1 SSHAT, CDR2 FNYEAQ (reference sequence). The CDR3 here is CASSLNGQAQETQYF. CDR3 in DNA: TGTGCTAGCAGCTTAAACGGACAGGCCCAAGAGACCCAGTACTTC.

This clone was observed a handful of times. The rearrangement joins TRBV30 to TRBJ1-6; no firm D call. Germline values: CDR1 GTSNPN, CDR2 SVGIG (reference sequence). The CDR3 consists of 13 residues. Trimming pared 4 bases from V and 7 bases from J, leaving 11 bases between. The CDR3: CAWTEFYNSPLHF. DNA of the CDR3: TGTGCCTGGACTGAGTTTTACAATTCACCCCTCCACTTT. Together with reference TRBV30 and TRBJ1-6, the CDR3 gives the full variable domain: SQTIHQWPATLVQPVGSPLSLECTVEGTSNPNLYWYRQAAGRGLQLLFYSVGIGQISSEVPQNLSASRPQDRQFILSSKKLLLSDSGFYLCAWTEFYNSPLHFGNGTRLTVT.

This clone has only a few counts. The J gene is TRBJ2-7, the V gene TRBV5-5, with 7 bases fitting TRBD2. The CDR3 runs to 15 residues. Germline V lookup: CDR1 SGHKS, CDR2 YYEKEE (reference sequence). The ends lost 0 bases at V and 2 bases at J; junction bases unmatched: 5. CDR3 bases: TGTGCCAGCAGCTTGGAGTCTAGCGGAACCTACGAGCAGTACTTC. This codes for CASSLESSGTYEQYF.

This sequence joins TRBV7-2 and TRBJ2-1, with 9 nucleotides matching TRBD1. V dropped 5 bases and J dropped 7; count of bases not matched to a gene: 3. The CDR3 has 13 residues. Germline CDR1 and CDR2: SGHTA and FQGNSA. CDR3 nucleotides: TGTGCCAGCAGCCGGGACAGGGTTAATGAGCAGTTCTTC. It codes for CASSRDRVNEQFF. Based on the CDR3 plus reference TRBV7-2 and TRBJ2-1, the full variable domain is GAGVSQSPSNKVTEKGKDVELRCDPISGHTALYWYRQSLGQGLEFLIYFQGNSAPDKSGLPSDRFSAERTGGSVSTLTIQRTQQEDSAVYLCASSRDRVNEQFFGPGTRLTVL.

The chain is built from TRBV6-5 and TRBJ2-2; 13 nucleotides match TRBD2. Per germline, CDR1 MNHEY and CDR2 SVGAGI. CDR3 length: 15 amino acids. V lost 4 bases and J lost 5; bases outside the gene matches: 1. The CDR3 sequence: CASSLGLAGTGELFF. CDR3 in DNA: TGTGCCAGCAGTTTGGGACTAGCGGGGACCGGGGAGCTGTTTTTT.

The gene calls are TRBV6-5 and TRBJ1-1; no firm D call. The CDR3 is 14 residues long. Germline loops: CDR1 MNHEY, CDR2 SVGAGI. Trimming stripped 3 bases from V and 1 base from J, with 9 bases between. The CDR3 nucleotides are TGTGCCAGCAGTTATCGGGGAGCGAACACTGAAGCTTTCTTT. It translates to CASSYRGANTEAFF.

The V call is TRBV7-9, the J call TRBJ2-7; 9 positions agree with TRBD1. Germline V gene sequence: CDR1 SEHNR, CDR2 FQNEAQ (reference sequence). The CDR3 extends over 16 amino acids. V gave up 5 bases and J gave up 3 bases; unmatched junction bases: 11. DNA of the CDR3: TGTGCCAGCAGCCCCAAGGACAGGGGAAAAGGCTACGAGCAGTACTTC. Amino acids: CASSPKDRGKGYEQYF.

This chain uses TRBV27 with TRBJ1-5, with D possibly matching TRBD1 (5 bases). With 3 bases removed from V and 7 bases from J, the gap between germline ends came to 10 bases. The CDR3 consists of 13 residues. Germline loops: CDR1 MNHEY, CDR2 SMNVEV (reference sequence). This chain's CDR3 is CASSFGGAQPQHF. DNA of the CDR3: TGTGCCAGCAGTTTTGGTGGGGCGCAGCCCCAGCATTTT.

The chain links TRBV13 to TRBJ1-2, with a tentative D call TRBD1 (5 bases). Between the trimmed V and J ends, which lost 2 bases and 4 bases, there was a span of 8 bases. The CDR3 length is 13 residues. CDR1 is PRHDT, CDR2 FYEKMQ, per germline (reference sequence). CDR3 amino acids: CASSLIGGYGYTF. The CDR3 bases are TGTGCCAGCAGCTTAATCGGGGGCTATGGCTACACCTTC.

The rearrangement joins TRBV11-2 to TRBJ2-1, with D perhaps matching TRBD2 (6 bases). V was clipped by 2 bases and J by 2 bases, with 10 bases between them. CDR3 size: 15 residues. Germline V lookup: CDR1 SGHAT, CDR2 FQNNGV. CDR3 region: CASSLPTGAYNEQFF. In DNA form, the CDR3 reads TGTGCCAGCAGCTTACCGACGGGGGCCTACAATGAGCAGTTCTTC.

CDR3: CASSQVTGILTEQYF. In nucleotides, the CDR3 is TGTGCCAGCAGCCAAGTTACAGGGATCCTCACGGAGCAGTACTTC. This sequence joins TRBV14 and TRBJ2-7; D may be TRBD1 (6 bases). The CDR3 totals 15 residues. V was pared by 1 base and J by 7 bases, with 17 bases between. The germline gives CDR1 SGHDN, CDR2 FVKESK.

The chain has TRBV19 and TRBJ1-2; 8 bases are shared with TRBD1. The CDR3 is 16 residues long. After removal of 3 bases from V and 4 bases from J, the junction contained 10 bases not matched to a gene. In germline, CDR1 is LNHDA, CDR2 SQIVND (reference sequence). CDR3 sequence (DNA): TGTGCCAGTAGTATTACTACTGGACAGGGAGGCTATGGCTACACCTTC. Residues: CASSITTGQGGYGYTF.

The V call is TRBV9, the J call TRBJ2-3, with D possibly matching TRBD2 (6 bases). This CDR3 is 14 amino acids long. The germline gives CDR1 SGDLS, CDR2 YYNGEE. V gave up 2 bases and J gave up 5 bases, with 12 bases separating them. CDR3 nucleotide sequence: TGTGCCAGCAGCGTTCAGGGAGGTGGAGATACGCAGTATTTT. Its protein product is CASSVQGGGDTQYF.

The chain uses TRBV6-5 and TRBJ1-5; 7 nucleotides agree with TRBD1. This CDR3 has 14 amino acids. Germline-derived CDR1 and CDR2 are MNHEY and SVGAGI. Trimming at V came to 4 bases and at J to 3 bases, leaving 3 bases not matched to a gene. The CDR3 nucleotides are TGTGCCAGCAGTTCGACAGGGACCAATCAGCCCCAGCATTTT. The encoded protein is CASSSTGTNQPQHF.

The chain joins TRBV9 to TRBJ2-1; 8 nucleotides align to TRBD2. The CDR3 is made up of 17 amino acids. Germline CDR1 and CDR2: SGDLS and YYNGEE. The V gene end was trimmed by 3 bases and the J gene end by 10 bases; junction bases not matched to a gene: 18. This CDR3 is CASSARAGGGGGEEQFF. In nucleotides, the CDR3 is TGTGCCAGCAGCGCCCGCGCGGGAGGAGGGGGGGGAGAGGAGCAGTTCTTC.